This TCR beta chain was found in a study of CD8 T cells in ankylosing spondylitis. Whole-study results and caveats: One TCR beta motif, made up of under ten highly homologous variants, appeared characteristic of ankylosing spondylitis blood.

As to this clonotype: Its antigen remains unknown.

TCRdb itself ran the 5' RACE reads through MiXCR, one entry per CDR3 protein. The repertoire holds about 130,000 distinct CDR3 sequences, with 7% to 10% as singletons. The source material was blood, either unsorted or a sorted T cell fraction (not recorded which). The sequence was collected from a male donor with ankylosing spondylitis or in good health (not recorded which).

Written as DNA, the CDR3 is TGCAGTGCTAGCGGGGGGCAACAACAGGGCAACAATCAGCCCCAGCATTTT. Amino acid sequence: CSASGGQQQGNNQPQHF. V is TRBV20-1 and J is TRBJ1-5, with D perhaps matching TRBD1 (6 bases). The germline V gene encodes CDR1 DFQATT and CDR2 SNEGSKA (reference sequence). The CDR3 covers 17 residues. Trimming stripped 3 bases from V and 3 bases from J, with 21 bases between.